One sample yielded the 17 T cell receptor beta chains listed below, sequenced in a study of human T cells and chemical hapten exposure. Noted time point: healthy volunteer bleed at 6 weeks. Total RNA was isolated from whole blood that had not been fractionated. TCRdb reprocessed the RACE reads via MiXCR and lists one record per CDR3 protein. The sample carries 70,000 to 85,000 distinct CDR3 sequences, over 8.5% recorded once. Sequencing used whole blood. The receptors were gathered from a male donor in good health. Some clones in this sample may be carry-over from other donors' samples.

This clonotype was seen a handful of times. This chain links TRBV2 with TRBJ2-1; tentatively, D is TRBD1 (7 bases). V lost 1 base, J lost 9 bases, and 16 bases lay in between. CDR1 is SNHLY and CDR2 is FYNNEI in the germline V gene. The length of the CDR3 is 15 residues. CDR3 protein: CASSEVRGAHGEQFF. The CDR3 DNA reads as TGTGCCAGCAGTGAAGTCAGGGGGGCCCACGGTGAGCAGTTCTTC.

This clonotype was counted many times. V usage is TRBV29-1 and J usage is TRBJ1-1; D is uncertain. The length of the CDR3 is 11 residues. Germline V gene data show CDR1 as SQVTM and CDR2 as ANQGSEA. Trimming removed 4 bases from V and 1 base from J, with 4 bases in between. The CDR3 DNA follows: TGCAGCGTTGCTCCGAACACTGAAGCTTTCTTT. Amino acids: CSVAPNTEAFF.

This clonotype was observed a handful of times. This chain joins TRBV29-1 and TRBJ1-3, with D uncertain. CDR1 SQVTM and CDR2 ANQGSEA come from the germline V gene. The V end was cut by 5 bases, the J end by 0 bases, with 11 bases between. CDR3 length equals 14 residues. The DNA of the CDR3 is TGCAGCGTTTCTAATTGGGACTCTGGAAACACCATATATTTT. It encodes CSVSNWDSGNTIYF.

This CDR3 reads CASSPGAAKEQFF. DNA of the CDR3: TGTGCCAGCAGTCCCGGGGCCGCAAAAGAGCAGTTCTTC. V and J are TRBV6-5 and TRBJ2-1; D is tentatively TRBD1 or TRBD2 (5 bases each). The CDR3 loop spans 13 amino acids. Germline V lookup: CDR1 MNHEY, CDR2 SVGAGI. Trimming shortened V by 5 bases and J by 10 bases, and 15 bases separated the two germline ends.

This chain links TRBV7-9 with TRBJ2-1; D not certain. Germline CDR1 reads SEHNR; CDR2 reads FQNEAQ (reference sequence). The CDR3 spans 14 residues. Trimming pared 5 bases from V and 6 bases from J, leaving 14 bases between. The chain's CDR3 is CASSTPERVNEQFF. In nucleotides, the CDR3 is TGTGCCAGCAGCACACCAGAAAGGGTCAATGAGCAGTTCTTC.

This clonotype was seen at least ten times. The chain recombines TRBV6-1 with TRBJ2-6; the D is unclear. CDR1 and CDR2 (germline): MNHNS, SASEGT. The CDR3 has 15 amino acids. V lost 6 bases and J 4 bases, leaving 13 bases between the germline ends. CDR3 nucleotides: TGTGCCAGCAGCCCCGGATCCTCCGGGGCCAACGTCCTGACTTTC. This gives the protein CASSPGSSGANVLTF.

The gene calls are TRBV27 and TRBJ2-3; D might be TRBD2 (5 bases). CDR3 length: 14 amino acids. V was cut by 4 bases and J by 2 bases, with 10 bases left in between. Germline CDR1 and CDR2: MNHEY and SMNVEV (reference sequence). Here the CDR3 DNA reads TGTGCCAGCAGTTCTTTGCTAGCCACAGATACGCAGTATTTT. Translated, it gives CASSSLLATDTQYF.

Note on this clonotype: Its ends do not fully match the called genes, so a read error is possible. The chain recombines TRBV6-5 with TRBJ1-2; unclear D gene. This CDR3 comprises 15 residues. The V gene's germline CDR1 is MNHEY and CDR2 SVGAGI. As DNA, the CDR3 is TGTGTCAGCACCCCCTTTTCGGAGCGACTCTATGGCTACACCTTC. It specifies CVSTPFSERLYGYTF.

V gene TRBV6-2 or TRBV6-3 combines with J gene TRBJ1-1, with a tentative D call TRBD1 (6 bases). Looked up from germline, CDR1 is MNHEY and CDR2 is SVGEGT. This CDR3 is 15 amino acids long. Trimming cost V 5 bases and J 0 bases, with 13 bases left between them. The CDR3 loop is CASSRYRDMNTEAFF. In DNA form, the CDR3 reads TGTGCCAGCAGTCGTTACAGGGATATGAACACTGAAGCTTTCTTT.

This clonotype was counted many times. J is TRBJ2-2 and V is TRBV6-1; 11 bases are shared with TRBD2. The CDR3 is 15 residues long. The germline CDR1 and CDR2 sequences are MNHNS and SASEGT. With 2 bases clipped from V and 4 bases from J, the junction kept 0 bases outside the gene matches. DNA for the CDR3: TGTGCCAGCAGTGAAACTAGCGGGAGCACCGGGGAGCTGTTTTTT. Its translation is CASSETSGSTGELFF.

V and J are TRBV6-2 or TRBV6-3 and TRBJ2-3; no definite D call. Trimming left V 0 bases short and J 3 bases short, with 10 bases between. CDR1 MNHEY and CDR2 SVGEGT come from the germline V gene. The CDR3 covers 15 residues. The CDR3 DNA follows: TGTGCCAGCAGTTACTCGAGAGTCGGAACAGATACGCAGTATTTT. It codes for CASSYSRVGTDTQYF.

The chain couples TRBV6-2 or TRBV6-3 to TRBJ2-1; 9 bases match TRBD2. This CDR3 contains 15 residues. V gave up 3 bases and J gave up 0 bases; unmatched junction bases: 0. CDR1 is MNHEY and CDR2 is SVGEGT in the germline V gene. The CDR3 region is CASSYSGSSYNEQFF. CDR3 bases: TGTGCCAGCAGTTATAGCGGGAGCTCCTACAATGAGCAGTTCTTC.

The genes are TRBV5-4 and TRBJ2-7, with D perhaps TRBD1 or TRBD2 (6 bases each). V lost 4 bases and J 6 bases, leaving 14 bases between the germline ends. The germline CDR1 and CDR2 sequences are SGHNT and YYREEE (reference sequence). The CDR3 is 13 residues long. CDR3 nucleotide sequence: TGTGCCAGCAGCCTAGAGGGGGGTCCCGAGCAGTACTTC. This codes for CASSLEGGPEQYF.

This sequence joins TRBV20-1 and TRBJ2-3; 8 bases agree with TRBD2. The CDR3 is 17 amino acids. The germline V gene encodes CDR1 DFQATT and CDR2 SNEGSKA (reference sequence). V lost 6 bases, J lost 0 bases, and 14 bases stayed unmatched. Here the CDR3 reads CSAEPPSGSGSTDTQYF. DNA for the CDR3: TGCAGTGCCGAACCACCGAGCGGGAGTGGGAGCACAGATACGCAGTATTTT.

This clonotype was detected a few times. The CDR3 here is CASSDWVGGQPQHF. CDR3 nucleotides: TGTGCCAGCAGTGATTGGGTTGGAGGTCAGCCCCAGCATTTT. This chain joins TRBV2 and TRBJ1-5; D not certain. In germline, CDR1 is SNHLY, CDR2 FYNNEI. V was cut by 3 bases and J by 6 bases, with 12 bases left in between. This CDR3 comprises 14 residues.

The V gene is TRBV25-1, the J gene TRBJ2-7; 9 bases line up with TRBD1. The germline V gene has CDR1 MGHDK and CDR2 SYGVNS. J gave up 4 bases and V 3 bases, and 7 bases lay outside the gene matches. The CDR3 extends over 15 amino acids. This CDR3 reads CASSESTGGRYEQYF. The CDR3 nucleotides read TGTGCCAGCAGTGAGTCGACAGGGGGAAGATACGAGCAGTACTTC.

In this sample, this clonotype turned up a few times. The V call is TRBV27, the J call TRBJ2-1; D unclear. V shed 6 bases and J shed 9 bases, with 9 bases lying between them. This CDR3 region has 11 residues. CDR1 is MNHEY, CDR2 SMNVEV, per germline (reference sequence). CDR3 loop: CASSGPGEQFF. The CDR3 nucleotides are TGTGCCAGCAGCGGCCCCGGTGAGCAGTTCTTC.